The text below deals with one TCR beta chain. As yet, its antigen is unknown. V trimming: 4 bases; J trimming: 8 bases; junction bases outside the gene matches: 3. This CDR3 spans 13 amino acids. The germline V gene encodes CDR1 SGHRS and CDR2 YFSETQ. This sample was included in a study of cytomegalovirus exposure and HLA in healthy donors. As for the study in general: The study's early data release held about 85 million unique TCRs from HLA-typed donors. Study-level points and caveats: An observed cluster of highly shared sequence variants was recorded as a likely sequencing artifact. Later on, an analysis tied 15,000 to 20,000 TCR beta sequences to HLA alleles at 0.05 false discovery rate. A few of the chains that were CMV-associated were confirmed in vitro to be specific for CMV antigens.

PCR used 60 Vbeta primers and 13 Jbeta primers. Sequenced by immunoSEQ multiplex PCR; TCRdb stores in-frame clones only, minus some. The data hold 78,000 or so clones, with roughly 83% observed a single time. This TCR came from a woman between 45 and 60 years old in good health and CMV-seronegative. The sequenced material came from PBMCs. The chain links TRBV5-1 to TRBJ1-2; 12 nucleotides line up with TRBD1. The CDR3 DNA sequence: TGCGCCAGCAGCAGGGACAGGGGGCAAGGCTACACCTTC. Its protein product is CASSRDRGQGYTF.